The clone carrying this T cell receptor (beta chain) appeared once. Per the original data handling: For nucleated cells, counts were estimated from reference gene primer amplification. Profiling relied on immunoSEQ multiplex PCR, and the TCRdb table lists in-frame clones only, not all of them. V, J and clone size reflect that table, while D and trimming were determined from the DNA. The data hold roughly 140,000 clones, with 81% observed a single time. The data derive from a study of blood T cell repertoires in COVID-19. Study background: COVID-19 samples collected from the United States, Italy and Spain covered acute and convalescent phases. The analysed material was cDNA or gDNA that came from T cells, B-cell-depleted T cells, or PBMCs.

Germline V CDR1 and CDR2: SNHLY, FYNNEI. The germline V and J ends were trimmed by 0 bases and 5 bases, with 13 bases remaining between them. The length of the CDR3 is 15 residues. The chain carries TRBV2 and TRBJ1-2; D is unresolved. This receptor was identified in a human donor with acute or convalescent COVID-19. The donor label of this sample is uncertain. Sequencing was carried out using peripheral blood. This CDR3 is CASSEARTTPYGYTF. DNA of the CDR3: TGTGCCAGCAGTGAAGCGAGAACTACTCCTTATGGCTACACCTTC.